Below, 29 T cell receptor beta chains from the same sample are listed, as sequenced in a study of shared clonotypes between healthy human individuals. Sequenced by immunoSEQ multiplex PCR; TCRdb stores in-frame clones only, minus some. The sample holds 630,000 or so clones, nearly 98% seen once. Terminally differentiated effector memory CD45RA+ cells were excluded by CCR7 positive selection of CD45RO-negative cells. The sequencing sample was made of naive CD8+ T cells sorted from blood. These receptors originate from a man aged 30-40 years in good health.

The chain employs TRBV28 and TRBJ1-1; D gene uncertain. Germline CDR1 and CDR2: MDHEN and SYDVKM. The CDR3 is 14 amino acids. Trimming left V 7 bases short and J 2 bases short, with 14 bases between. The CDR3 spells CASTVSGINTEAFF. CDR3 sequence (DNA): TGTGCCAGCACCGTTAGCGGGATTAACACTGAAGCTTTCTTT.

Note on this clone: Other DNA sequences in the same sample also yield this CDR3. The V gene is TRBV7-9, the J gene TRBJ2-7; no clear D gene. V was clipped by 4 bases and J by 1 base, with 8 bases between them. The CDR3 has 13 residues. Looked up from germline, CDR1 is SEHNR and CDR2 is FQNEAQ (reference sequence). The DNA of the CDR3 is TGTGCCAGCAGCTCCACAGATTCCTACGAGCAGTACTTC. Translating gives CASSSTDSYEQYF.

The DNA for the CDR3 is TGTGCCAGCTCACCACCGCCATACTACGAGCAGTACTTC. The encoded protein is CASSPPPYYEQYF. V gene TRBV18 combines with J gene TRBJ2-7; D remains unclear. CDR1 and CDR2 from the germline V gene are KGHSH and LQKENI. The V end was cut by 0 bases, the J end by 3 bases, with 6 bases between. The CDR3 totals 13 residues.

The CDR3, as DNA: TGTGCCAGCAGTTTATTACGGTTCTCTGGGGCCAACGTCCTGACTTTC. It translates to CASSLLRFSGANVLTF. This chain uses TRBV28 with TRBJ2-6; D gene unclear. Trimming took off 1 base at V and 0 bases at J, with 7 bases between the two ends. Germline V gene lookup returns CDR1 MDHEN and CDR2 SYDVKM. CDR3 size: 16 residues. Combining the CDR3 with reference TRBV28 and TRBJ2-6 gives the whole variable domain DVKVTQSSRYLVKRTGEKVFLECVQDMDHENMFWYRQDPGLGLRLIYFSYDVKMKEKGDIPEGYSVSREKKERFSLILESASTNQTSMYLCASSLLRFSGANVLTFGAGSRLTVL.

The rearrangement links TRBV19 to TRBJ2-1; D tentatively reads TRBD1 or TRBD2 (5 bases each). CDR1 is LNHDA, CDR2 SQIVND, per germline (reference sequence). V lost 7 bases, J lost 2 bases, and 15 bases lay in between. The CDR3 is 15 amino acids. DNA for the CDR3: TGTGCCAGTACTCGGTCAGGGAGTCCCTACAATGAGCAGTTCTTC. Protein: CASTRSGSPYNEQFF.

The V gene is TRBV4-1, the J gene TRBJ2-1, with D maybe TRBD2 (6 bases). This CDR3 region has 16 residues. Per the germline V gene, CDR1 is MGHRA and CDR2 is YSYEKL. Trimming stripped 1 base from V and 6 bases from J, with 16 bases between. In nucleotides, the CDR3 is TGCGCCAGCAGCCAAGTCGAGCGGGCCCCCTCCAATGAGCAGTTCTTC. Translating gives CASSQVERAPSNEQFF.

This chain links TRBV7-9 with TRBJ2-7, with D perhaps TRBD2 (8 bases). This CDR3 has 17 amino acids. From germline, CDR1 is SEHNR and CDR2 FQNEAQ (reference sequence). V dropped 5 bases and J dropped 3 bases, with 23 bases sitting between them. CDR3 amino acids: CASSPPGGAGEVYEQYF. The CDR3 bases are TGTGCCAGCAGCCCTCCAGGGGGAGCGGGAGAAGTCTACGAGCAGTACTTC.

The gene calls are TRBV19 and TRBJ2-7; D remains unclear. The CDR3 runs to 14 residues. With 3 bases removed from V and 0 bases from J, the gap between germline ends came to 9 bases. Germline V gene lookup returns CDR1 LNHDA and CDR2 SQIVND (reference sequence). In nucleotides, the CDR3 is TGTGCCAGTAGTATCGCGGCCTTCTCCTACGAGCAGTACTTC. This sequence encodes CASSIAAFSYEQYF. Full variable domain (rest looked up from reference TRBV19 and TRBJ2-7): DGGITQSPKYLFRKEGQNVTLSCEQNLNHDAMYWYRQDPGQGLRLIYYSQIVNDFQKGDIAEGYSVSREKKESFPLTVTSAQKNPTAFYLCASSIAAFSYEQYFGPGTRLTVT.

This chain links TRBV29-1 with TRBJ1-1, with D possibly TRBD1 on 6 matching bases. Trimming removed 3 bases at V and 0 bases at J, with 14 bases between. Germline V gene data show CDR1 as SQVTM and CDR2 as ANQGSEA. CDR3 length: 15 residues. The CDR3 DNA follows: TGCAGCGTTGAGGGGGAGACAGGTTTGAACACTGAAGCTTTCTTT. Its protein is CSVEGETGLNTEAFF.

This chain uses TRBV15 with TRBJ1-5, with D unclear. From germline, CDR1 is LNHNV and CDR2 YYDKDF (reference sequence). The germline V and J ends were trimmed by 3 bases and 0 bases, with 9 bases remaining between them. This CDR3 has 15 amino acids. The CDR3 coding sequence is TGTGCCACCAGCAGGGCAGGCTATAGCAATCAGCCCCAGCATTTT. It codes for CATSRAGYSNQPQHF.

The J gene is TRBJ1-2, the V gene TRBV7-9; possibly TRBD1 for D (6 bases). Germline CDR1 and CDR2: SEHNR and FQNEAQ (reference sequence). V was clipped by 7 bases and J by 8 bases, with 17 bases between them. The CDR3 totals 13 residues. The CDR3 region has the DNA TGTGCCAGCACCCTGGGGGGGCATGAAGGCTACACCTTC. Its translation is CASTLGGHEGYTF.

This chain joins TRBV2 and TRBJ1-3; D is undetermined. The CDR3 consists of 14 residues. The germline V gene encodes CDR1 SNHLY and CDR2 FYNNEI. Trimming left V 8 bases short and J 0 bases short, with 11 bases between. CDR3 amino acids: CASALEGSGNTIYF. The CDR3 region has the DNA TGTGCCAGCGCCCTAGAGGGCTCTGGAAACACCATATATTTT.

The CDR3 sequence: CASSQDLAFDRETNQPQHF. The CDR3 DNA follows: TGCGCCAGCAGCCAAGATCTGGCCTTCGACAGAGAAACAAATCAGCCCCAGCATTTT. The gene calls are TRBV4-1 and TRBJ1-5; TRBD1 might be the D (5 bases). Trimming left V 0 bases short and J 4 bases short, with 22 bases between. This CDR3 comprises 19 residues. Germline V gene sequence: CDR1 MGHRA, CDR2 YSYEKL.

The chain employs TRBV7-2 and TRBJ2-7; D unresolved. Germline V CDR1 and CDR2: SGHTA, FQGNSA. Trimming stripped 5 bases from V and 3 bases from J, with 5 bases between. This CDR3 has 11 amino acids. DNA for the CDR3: TGTGCCAGCAGCACGATCTACGAGCAGTACTTC. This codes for CASSTIYEQYF.

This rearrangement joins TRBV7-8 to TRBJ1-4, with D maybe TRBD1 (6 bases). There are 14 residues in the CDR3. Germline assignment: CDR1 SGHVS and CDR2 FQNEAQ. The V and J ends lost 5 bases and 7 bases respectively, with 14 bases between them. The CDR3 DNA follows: TGTGCCAGCAGCCCCAACCGGGACACTGAAAAACTGTTTTTT. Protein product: CASSPNRDTEKLFF.

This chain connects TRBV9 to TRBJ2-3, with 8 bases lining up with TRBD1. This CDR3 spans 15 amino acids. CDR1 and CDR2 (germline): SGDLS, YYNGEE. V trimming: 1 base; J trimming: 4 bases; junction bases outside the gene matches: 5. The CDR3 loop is CASSVQGAGADTQYF. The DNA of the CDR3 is TGTGCCAGCAGCGTACAGGGGGCCGGGGCAGATACGCAGTATTTT. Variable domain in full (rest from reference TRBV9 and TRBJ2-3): DSGVTQTPKHLITATGQRVTLRCSPRSGDLSVYWYQQSLDQGLQFLIQYYNGEERAKGNILERFSAQQFPDLHSELNLSSLELGDSALYFCASSVQGAGADTQYFGPGTRLTVL.

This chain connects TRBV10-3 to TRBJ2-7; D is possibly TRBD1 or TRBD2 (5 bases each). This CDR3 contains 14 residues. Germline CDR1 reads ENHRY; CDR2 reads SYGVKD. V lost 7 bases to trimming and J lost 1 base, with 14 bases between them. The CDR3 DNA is TGTGCCATCACCGGGGACCGATTATCCTACGAGCAGTACTTC. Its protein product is CAITGDRLSYEQYF.

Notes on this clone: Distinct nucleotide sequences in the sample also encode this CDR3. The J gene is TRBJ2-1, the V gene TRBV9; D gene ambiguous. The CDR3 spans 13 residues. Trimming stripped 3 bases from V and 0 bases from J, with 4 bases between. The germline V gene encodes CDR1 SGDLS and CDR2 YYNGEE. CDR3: CASSGSSYNEQFF. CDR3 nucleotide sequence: TGTGCCAGCAGCGGTTCCTCCTACAATGAGCAGTTCTTC.

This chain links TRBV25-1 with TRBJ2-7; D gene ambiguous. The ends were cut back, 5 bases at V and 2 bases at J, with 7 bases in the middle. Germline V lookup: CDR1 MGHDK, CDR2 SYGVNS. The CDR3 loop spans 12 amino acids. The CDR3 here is CASSTMAYEQYF. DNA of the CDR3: TGTGCCAGCAGTACTATGGCCTACGAGCAGTACTTC.

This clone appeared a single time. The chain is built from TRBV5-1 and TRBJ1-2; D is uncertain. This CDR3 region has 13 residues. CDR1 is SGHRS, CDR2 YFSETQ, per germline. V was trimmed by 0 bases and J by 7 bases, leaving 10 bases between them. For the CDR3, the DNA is TGCGCCAGCAGCTTGGGTAGGGATGTTGGCTACACCTTC. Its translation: CASSLGRDVGYTF. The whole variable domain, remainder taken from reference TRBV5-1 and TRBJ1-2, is KAGVTQTPRYLIKTRGQQVTLSCSPISGHRSVSWYQQTPGQGLQFLFEYFSETQRNKGNFPGRFSGRQFSNSRSEMNVSTLELGDSALYLCASSLGRDVGYTFGSGTRLTVV.

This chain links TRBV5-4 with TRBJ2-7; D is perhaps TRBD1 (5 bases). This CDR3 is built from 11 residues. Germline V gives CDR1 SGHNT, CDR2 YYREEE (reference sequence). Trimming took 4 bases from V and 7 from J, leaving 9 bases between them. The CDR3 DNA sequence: TGTGCCAGCAGCCCTTCAGGGGAGCAGTACTTC. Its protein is CASSPSGEQYF.

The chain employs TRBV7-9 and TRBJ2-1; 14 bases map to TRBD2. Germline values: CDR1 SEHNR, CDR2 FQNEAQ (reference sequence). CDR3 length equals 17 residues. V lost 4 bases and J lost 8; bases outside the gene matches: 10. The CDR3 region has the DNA TGTGCCAGCAGCTACCTCCCCGGGACTAGCGGGAGTTATGAGCAGTTCTTC. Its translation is CASSYLPGTSGSYEQFF.

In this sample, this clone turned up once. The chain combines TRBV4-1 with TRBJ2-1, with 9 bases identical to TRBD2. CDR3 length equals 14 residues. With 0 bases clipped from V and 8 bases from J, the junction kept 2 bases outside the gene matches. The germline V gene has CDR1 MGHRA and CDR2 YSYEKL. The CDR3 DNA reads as TGCGCCAGCAGCCAAGAAGTAGCGGGAGATGAGCAGTTCTTC. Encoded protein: CASSQEVAGDEQFF.

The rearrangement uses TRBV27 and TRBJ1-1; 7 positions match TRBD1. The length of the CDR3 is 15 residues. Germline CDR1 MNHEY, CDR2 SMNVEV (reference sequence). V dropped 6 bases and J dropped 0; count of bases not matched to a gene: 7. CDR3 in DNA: TGTGCCAGCAGCTACTTGACAGGGATGAACACTGAAGCTTTCTTT. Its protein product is CASSYLTGMNTEAFF.

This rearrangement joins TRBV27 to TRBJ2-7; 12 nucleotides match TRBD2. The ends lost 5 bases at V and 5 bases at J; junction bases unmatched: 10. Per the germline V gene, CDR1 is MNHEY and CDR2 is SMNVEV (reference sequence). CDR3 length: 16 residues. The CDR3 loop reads CASSPNPSGRANEQYF. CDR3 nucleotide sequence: TGTGCCAGCAGTCCCAACCCTAGCGGGAGGGCCAACGAGCAGTACTTC.

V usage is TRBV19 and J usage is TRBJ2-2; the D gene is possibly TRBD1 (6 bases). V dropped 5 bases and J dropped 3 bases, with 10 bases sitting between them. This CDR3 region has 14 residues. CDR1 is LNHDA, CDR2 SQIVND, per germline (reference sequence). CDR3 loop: CASSFGQYTGELFF. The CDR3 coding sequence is TGTGCCAGTAGTTTCGGACAGTACACCGGGGAGCTGTTTTTT.

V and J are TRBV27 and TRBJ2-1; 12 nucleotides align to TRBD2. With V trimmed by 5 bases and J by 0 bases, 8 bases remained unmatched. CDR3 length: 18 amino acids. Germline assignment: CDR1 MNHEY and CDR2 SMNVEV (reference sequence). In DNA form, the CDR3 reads TGTGCCAGCAGTCCCCGGACTAGCGGGATAAGCTCCTACAATGAGCAGTTCTTC. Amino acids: CASSPRTSGISSYNEQFF.

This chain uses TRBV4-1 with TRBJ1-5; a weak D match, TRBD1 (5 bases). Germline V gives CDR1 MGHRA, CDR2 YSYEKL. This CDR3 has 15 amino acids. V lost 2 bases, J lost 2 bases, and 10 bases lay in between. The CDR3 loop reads CASSQPGLGNQPQHF. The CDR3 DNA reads TGCGCCAGCAGCCAACCGGGACTGGGCAATCAGCCCCAGCATTTT.

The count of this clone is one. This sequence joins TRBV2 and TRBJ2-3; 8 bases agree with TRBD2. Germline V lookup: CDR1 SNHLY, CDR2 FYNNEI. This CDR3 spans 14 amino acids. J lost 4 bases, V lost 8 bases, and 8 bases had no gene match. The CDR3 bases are TGTGCCAGCGAGAGCGGGAGTAGGGCAGATACGCAGTATTTT. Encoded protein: CASESGSRADTQYF.